These 9 T cell receptor beta chains came from one sample sequenced in a study of blood T cell repertoires in COVID-19. Clones were read by immunoSEQ multiplex PCR, and TCRdb kept only the in-frame ones, dropping some. This sample yields some 200,000 clones, of which about 80% are seen a single time; about 2.6% belongs to the top ten. The sample taken for sequencing was peripheral blood. These receptors came from a human donor with acute or convalescent COVID-19. The donor label of this sample is uncertain.

The chain couples TRBV10-2 to TRBJ2-1, with 14 nucleotides matching TRBD2. CDR1 and CDR2 (germline): WSHSY, SAAADI. CDR3 length equals 17 residues. Trimming removed 1 base from V and 2 bases from J; junction bases left unmatched: 1. In DNA, the CDR3 is TGCGCCAGCAGTGAGTTGGGACTAGCGGGGGCCTACAATGAGCAGTTCTTC. It specifies CASSELGLAGAYNEQFF.

V usage is TRBV30 and J usage is TRBJ2-5; 8 nucleotides align to TRBD2. Germline trimming cut 7 bases from V and 5 bases from J; bases unmatched to any gene: 15. This CDR3 has 15 residues. The germline V gene encodes CDR1 GTSNPN and CDR2 SVGIG (reference sequence). The CDR3 DNA follows: TGTGCCTCAGAGTTGGCTACTAGCGGAGGGGAGACCCAGTACTTC. Translation gives CASELATSGGETQYF.

This rearrangement joins TRBV19 to TRBJ2-6; D may be TRBD1 (5 bases). CDR1 LNHDA and CDR2 SQIVND come from the germline V gene (reference sequence). The CDR3 spans 15 residues. V was cut by 9 bases and J by 2 bases, with 14 bases left in between. Here the CDR3 DNA reads TGTGCCAGCCTCAGGGTCAGCACTGGGGCCAACGTCCTGACTTTC. Encoded protein: CASLRVSTGANVLTF.

The chain employs TRBV3-1 (or the pseudogene TRBV3-2) and TRBJ2-1; weak D call: TRBD1 (5 bases). This CDR3 has 14 amino acids. Trimming left V 5 bases short and J 5 bases short, with 13 bases between. CDR1 and CDR2 (germline): LGHDT, YNNKEL (reference sequence). The CDR3 here is CASSLRGTNNEQFF. CDR3 bases: TGTGCCAGCAGCTTAAGGGGTACCAACAATGAGCAGTTCTTC.

This rearrangement joins TRBV7-9 to TRBJ2-2, with TRBD1 matching over 11 bases. V lost 3 bases, J lost 6 bases, and 6 bases stayed unmatched. Germline values: CDR1 SEHNR, CDR2 FQNEAQ (reference sequence). This CDR3 has 16 residues. The CDR3 DNA sequence: TGTGCCAGCAGCTTTCTAGGACAGGGGGCAGCCGGGGAGCTGTTTTTT. Translated, it gives CASSFLGQGAAGELFF.

V usage is TRBV19 and J usage is TRBJ1-2, with 7 bases fitting TRBD1. Trimming cost V 1 base and J 6 bases; bases outside gene matches: 8. Germline CDR1 LNHDA, CDR2 SQIVND (reference sequence). The CDR3 loop spans 15 amino acids. The CDR3: CASSIGRQGVDGYTF. CDR3 DNA: TGTGCCAGTAGTATAGGGCGACAGGGAGTGGATGGCTACACCTTC. The whole variable domain, filled in from reference TRBV19 and TRBJ1-2, reads DGGITQSPKYLFRKEGQNVTLSCEQNLNHDAMYWYRQDPGQGLRLIYYSQIVNDFQKGDIAEGYSVSREKKESFPLTVTSAQKNPTAFYLCASSIGRQGVDGYTFGSGTRLTVV.

The chain recombines TRBV11-2 with TRBJ1-2, with D possibly matching TRBD1 (5 bases). This CDR3 is 14 amino acids long. V was pared by 0 bases and J by 4 bases, with 9 bases between. Looked up from germline, CDR1 is SGHAT and CDR2 is FQNNGV. Written as DNA, the CDR3 is TGTGCCAGCAGCTTAGAGGGGCTCAGCTATGGCTACACCTTC. Translating gives CASSLEGLSYGYTF.

The chain uses TRBV9 and TRBJ2-5, with 8 nucleotides matching TRBD2. Germline V lookup: CDR1 SGDLS, CDR2 YYNGEE. V was pared by 0 bases and J by 2 bases, with 6 bases of the junction left unmatched. CDR3 length: 16 residues. CDR3 nucleotides: TGTGCCAGCAGCGTAGGGCTAGCGGGCGAACAAGAGACCCAGTACTTC. This encodes CASSVGLAGEQETQYF.

The rearrangement joins TRBV10-3 to TRBJ2-2; 7 positions match TRBD2. Per the germline V gene, CDR1 is ENHRY and CDR2 is SYGVKD. The CDR3 covers 14 residues. Germline trimming cut 3 bases from V and 5 bases from J; bases unmatched to any gene: 3. The CDR3 reads CAISDLGGTGELFF. CDR3 DNA sequence: TGTGCCATCAGTGACCTGGGGGGGACCGGGGAGCTGTTTTTT.